The present T cell receptor (beta chain) was sequenced within a study of OX40 agonist ivuxolimab in advanced cancers. About the research overall: The drug used for patients, ivuxolimab, was an agonistic anti-OX40 (CD134) antibody. Study outcomes and limitations: In the 0.1 to 3.0 mg/kg range, CD4+ and CD8+ blood T cells had expanded clonally by week 6.

The study sampled blood at baseline, cycle 4 day 1, and cycle 7 day 1. This clone has a single count. Its cognate antigen is unknown. V shed 3 bases and J 8 bases; nucleotides not matched to a gene: 9. The germline V gene encodes CDR1 MNHEY and CDR2 SVGAGI. The CDR3 length is 15 residues. The protocol was immunoSEQ multiplex PCR, while the TCRdb copy is restricted to in-frame clones and leaves out a portion. The profile shows some 120,000 clones, about nine tenths of them singletons. The sample in question was CD4+ or CD8+ T cells sorted from blood, obtained in a trial of the OX40 agonist ivuxolimab. The receptor's source is an adult with an advanced solid tumor such as melanoma, head and neck, liver or kidney cancer. The chain carries TRBV6-5 and TRBJ2-1, with TRBD2 identical over 8 bases. The CDR3 reads CASSYISGGHHEQFF. Here the CDR3 DNA reads TGTGCCAGCAGTTATATCAGCGGGGGACACCATGAGCAGTTCTTC.